These T cell receptor beta chains were read from a single sample in a study of blood T cell repertoires in COVID-19. The repertoire was sequenced with immunoSEQ multiplex PCR; TCRdb's copy has only in-frame clones and lacks some. This sample has some 110,000 clones, with roughly 85% found just once. The source material was peripheral blood. The receptor set was obtained from a middle-aged man with acute or convalescent COVID-19. The CDR3 runs from the conserved cysteine through the conserved F or W. The D gene is left open where the match is weak. Where a row states a size, it is once, few, many or the class of an expanded clone; other rows omit it.

abundance: few; v_gene: TRBV5-4; d_gene: -; j_gene: TRBJ2-1; CDR3nt: TGTGCCAGCAGCTGGGACTTCAATGAGCAGTTCTTC; CDR3aa: CASSWDFNEQFF
abundance: -; v_gene: TRBV19; d_gene: -; j_gene: TRBJ1-6; CDR3nt: TGTGCCAGTAGTATAGAAGGGGCAAGGAATTCACCCCTCCACTTT; CDR3aa: CASSIEGARNSPLHF
abundance: -; v_gene: TRBV29-1; d_gene: TRBD2; j_gene: TRBJ2-1; CDR3nt: TGCAGCGTGGGGAGACTAGCGGGAGCTAGTTACAATGAGCAGTTCTTC; CDR3aa: CSVGRLAGASYNEQFF
abundance: -; v_gene: TRBV4-2; d_gene: TRBD2; j_gene: TRBJ2-1; CDR3nt: TGTGCCAGCAGCCTGACTAGCGGAAAATACAATGAGCAGTTCTTC; CDR3aa: CASSLTSGKYNEQFF
abundance: -; v_gene: TRBV24-1; d_gene: -; j_gene: TRBJ2-1; CDR3nt: TGTGCCACCAGTGATCCACTAGCTGGCGGTCGGAATGAGCAGTTCTTC; CDR3aa: CATSDPLAGGRNEQFF
abundance: -; v_gene: TRBV5-5; d_gene: -; j_gene: TRBJ2-1; CDR3nt: TGTGCCAGCAGCGCAGCGGGACACTATTCCTACAATGAGCAGTTCTTC; CDR3aa: CASSAAGHYSYNEQFF
abundance: -; v_gene: TRBV6-5; d_gene: -; j_gene: TRBJ1-1; CDR3nt: TGTGCCAGCAGTTCAACTGGACAGATGAACACTGAAGCTTTCTTT; CDR3aa: CASSSTGQMNTEAFF
abundance: -; v_gene: TRBV12-2; d_gene: -; j_gene: TRBJ2-3; CDR3nt: TGTGCAAGTCGCTTGCTAGCGGGGGAAACTAGCACAGATACGCAGTATTTT; CDR3aa: CASRLLAGETSTDTQYF
abundance: -; v_gene: TRBV29-1; d_gene: -; j_gene: TRBJ2-6; CDR3nt: TGCAGCGTCCAACTAGGCCCTGGGGCCAACGTCCTGACTTTC; CDR3aa: CSVQLGPGANVLTF
abundance: -; v_gene: TRBV7-9; d_gene: TRBD1; j_gene: TRBJ1-3; CDR3nt: TGTGCCAGCTCCCGGACAGGGAGCGGAAACACCATATATTTT; CDR3aa: CASSRTGSGNTIYF
abundance: -; v_gene: TRBV7-9; d_gene: TRBD1; j_gene: TRBJ2-4; CDR3nt: TGTGCCAGCAGCGATAGACAGGGGGTAGCCAAAAACATTCAGTACTTC; CDR3aa: CASSDRQGVAKNIQYF
abundance: -; v_gene: TRBV6-6; d_gene: -; j_gene: TRBJ1-6; CDR3nt: TGTGCCAGCAGCAAAGACGGGAATTCACCCCTCCACTTT; CDR3aa: CASSKDGNSPLHF
abundance: -; v_gene: TRBV24-1; d_gene: TRBD2; j_gene: TRBJ2-3; CDR3nt: TGTGCCACCAGTGATCGGGGGGGGTCAGATACGCAGTATTTT; CDR3aa: CATSDRGGSDTQYF
abundance: -; v_gene: TRBV7-2; d_gene: TRBD2; j_gene: TRBJ2-3; CDR3nt: TGTGCCAGCAGCTTAGGGCCTAGCGGGGGGAATACGCAGTATTTT; CDR3aa: CASSLGPSGGNTQYF
abundance: -; v_gene: TRBV5-5; d_gene: TRBD1; j_gene: TRBJ1-2; CDR3nt: TGTGCCAGCAGCTTGGTGGGGACAGGGACTAAAGGCTACACCTTC; CDR3aa: CASSLVGTGTKGYTF
abundance: -; v_gene: TRBV6-5; d_gene: -; j_gene: TRBJ1-5; CDR3nt: TGTGCCAGCCAGAACAGGGACAATCAGCCCCAGCATTTT; CDR3aa: CASQNRDNQPQHF
abundance: -; v_gene: TRBV4-2; d_gene: -; j_gene: TRBJ2-1; CDR3nt: TGTGCCAGCAGCCAAGGCGGTCCTAGCAATGAGCAGTTCTTC; CDR3aa: CASSQGGPSNEQFF
abundance: -; v_gene: TRBV6-1; d_gene: -; j_gene: TRBJ1-2; CDR3nt: TGTGCCAGCAGTGCTCCCAAAGGGGCGCTTTTAGGTGGCTACACCTTC; CDR3aa: CASSAPKGALLGGYTF
abundance: -; v_gene: TRBV7-9; d_gene: -; j_gene: TRBJ1-5; CDR3nt: TGTGCCAGCAGCTTAACAGGGATCGATCAGCCCCAGCATTTT; CDR3aa: CASSLTGIDQPQHF
abundance: -; v_gene: TRBV6-5; d_gene: -; j_gene: TRBJ1-1; CDR3nt: TGTGCCAGCAGTTACTCGGGGGGGGAAGCTTTCTTT; CDR3aa: CASSYSGGEAFF
abundance: -; v_gene: TRBV6-2/TRBV6-3; d_gene: TRBD2; j_gene: TRBJ2-1; CDR3nt: TGTGCCAGCAGTTCCGACGAAGCGGGGGTTGCTTATGAGCAGTTCTTC; CDR3aa: CASSSDEAGVAYEQFF
abundance: -; v_gene: TRBV4-1; d_gene: -; j_gene: TRBJ1-5; CDR3nt: TGCGCCAGCAGCCAAGTTTTCGGGGGTATACCATATAGCAATCAGCCCCAGCATTTT; CDR3aa: CASSQVFGGIPYSNQPQHF
abundance: -; v_gene: TRBV28; d_gene: TRBD1; j_gene: TRBJ2-7; CDR3nt: TGTGCCAGCAGTTTTTTGGGACAGACCTACGAGCAGTACTTC; CDR3aa: CASSFLGQTYEQYF
abundance: -; v_gene: TRBV28; d_gene: -; j_gene: TRBJ2-1; CDR3nt: TGTGCCAGCTCCCAGGGAAGGCGCTACAATGAGCAGTTCTTC; CDR3aa: CASSQGRRYNEQFF